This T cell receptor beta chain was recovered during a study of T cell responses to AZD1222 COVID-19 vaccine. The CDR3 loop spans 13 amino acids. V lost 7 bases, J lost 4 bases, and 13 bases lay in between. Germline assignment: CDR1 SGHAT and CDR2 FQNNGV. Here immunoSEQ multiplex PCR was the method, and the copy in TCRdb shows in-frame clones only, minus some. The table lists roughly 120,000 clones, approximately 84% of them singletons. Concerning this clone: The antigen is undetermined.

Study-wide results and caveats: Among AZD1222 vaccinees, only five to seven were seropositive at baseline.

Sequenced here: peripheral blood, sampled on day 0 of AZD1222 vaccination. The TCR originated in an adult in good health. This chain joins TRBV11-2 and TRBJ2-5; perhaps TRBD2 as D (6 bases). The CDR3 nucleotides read TGTGCCAGCACTCCTGGAGGGTCAGAGACCCAGTACTTC. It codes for CASTPGGSETQYF.